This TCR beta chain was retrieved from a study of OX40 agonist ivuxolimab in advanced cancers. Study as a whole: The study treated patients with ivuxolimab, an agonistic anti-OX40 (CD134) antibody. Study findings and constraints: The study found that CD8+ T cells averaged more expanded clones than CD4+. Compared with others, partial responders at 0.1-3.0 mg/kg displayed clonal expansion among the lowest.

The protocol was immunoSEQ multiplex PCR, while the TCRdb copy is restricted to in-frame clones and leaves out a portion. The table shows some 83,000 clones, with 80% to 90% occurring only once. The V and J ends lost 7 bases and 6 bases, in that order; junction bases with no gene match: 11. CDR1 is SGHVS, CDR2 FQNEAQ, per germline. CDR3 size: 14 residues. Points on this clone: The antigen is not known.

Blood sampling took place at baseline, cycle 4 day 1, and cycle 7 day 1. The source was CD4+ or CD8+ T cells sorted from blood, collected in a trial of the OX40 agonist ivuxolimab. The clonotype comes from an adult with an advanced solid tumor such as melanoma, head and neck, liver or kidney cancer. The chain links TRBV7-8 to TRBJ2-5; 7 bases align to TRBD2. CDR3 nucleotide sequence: TGTGCCAGCACCCGCGACTGGGGGGGAAAGACCCAGTACTTC. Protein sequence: CASTRDWGGKTQYF.